These T cell receptor beta chains were read from a single sample in a study of long-term antiretroviral therapy in people with HIV. The data were produced by immunoSEQ multiplex PCR, yet TCRdb's version contains in-frame clones alone and is incomplete. The sample consists of around 30,000 clones, about 85% of them appearing once. Sequences were derived from unsorted PBMCs, sampled 2.3 years after starting antiretroviral therapy. The source of these receptors is a man aged 35 to 55 with HIV. Both conserved end residues are part of each CDR3. D genes are given only for firm matches. Some rows have no size entry. The others give once, few or many, or a class for an expanded clone.

j_call clone_size d_call v_call cdr3_aa cdr3_nt
TRBJ2-7 . . TRBV9 CASSDPGGYEQYF TGTGCCAGCAGCGACCCCGGGGGCTACGAGCAGTACTTC
TRBJ2-7 . . TRBV10-3 CAISDSPATGTYEQYF TGTGCCATCAGTGACTCCCCCGCCACAGGGACCTACGAGCAGTACTTC
TRBJ1-6 . TRBD1 TRBV12-5 CASGRDSRNSPLHF TGTGCTAGTGGAAGGGACAGCCGAAATTCACCCCTCCACTTT
TRBJ2-7 . . TRBV5-1 CASSLAGQSYEQYF TGCGCCAGCAGCTTGGCCGGACAGTCCTACGAGCAGTACTTC
TRBJ1-4 . . TRBV5-1 CASSLMSTNEKLFF TGCGCCAGCAGCTTGATGTCAACTAATGAAAAACTGTTTTTT
TRBJ1-5 . . TRBV4-2 CASSHRSAPAGNQPQHF TGTGCCAGCAGCCATCGGTCGGCGCCGGCGGGCAATCAGCCCCAGCATTTT
TRBJ2-5 . . TRBV10-3 CAISEDNSRRAKETQYF TGTGCCATCAGCGAGGATAACAGCCGACGAGCTAAAGAGACCCAGTACTTC
TRBJ2-3 . . TRBV7-8 CASSLTSRSTDTQYF TGTGCCAGCAGCTTAACTAGCCGAAGCACAGATACGCAGTATTTT
TRBJ2-7 . . TRBV7-9 CASSSSLPYEQYF TGTGCCAGCAGTTCCAGCCTCCCCTACGAGCAGTACTTC
TRBJ1-6 few . TRBV6-5 CASSLTGKGDSPLHF TGTGCCAGCAGTCTTACAGGGAAGGGGGATTCACCCCTCCACTTT
TRBJ1-5 . . TRBV29-1 CSVGDQPQHF TGCAGCGTTGGGGACCAGCCCCAGCATTTT
TRBJ1-4 . TRBD1 TRBV14 CASSQTGGSEKLFF TGTGCCAGCAGCCAAACAGGGGGTTCTGAAAAACTGTTTTTT
TRBJ2-7 . . TRBV5-1 CASSLAELSREQYF TGCGCCAGCAGCTTAGCGGAGCTGAGTCGCGAGCAGTACTTC
TRBJ1-1 . . TRBV2 CASSVLENTEAFF TGTGCCAGCAGTGTTCTGGAGAACACTGAAGCTTTCTTT
TRBJ2-7 few TRBD2 TRBV27 CASSLSGPGLAWNLEQYF TGTGCCAGCAGTTTATCTGGTCCGGGACTAGCGTGGAACTTGGAGCAGTACTTC
TRBJ2-2 once TRBD2 TRBV7-2 CASSLRAGGTTGELFF TGTGCCAGCAGCTTACGAGCCGGGGGGACCACCGGGGAGCTGTTTTTT
TRBJ2-3 . TRBD2 TRBV7-3 CASSTPSGSTDTQYF TGTGCCAGCAGCACGCCTAGCGGTAGCACAGATACGCAGTATTTT
TRBJ1-2 . TRBD1 TRBV11-2 CASSQGGYGYTF TGTGCCAGCAGCCAGGGGGGCTATGGCTACACCTTC
TRBJ2-3 . . TRBV29-1 CSVDYTYTDTQYF TGCAGCGTTGACTATACTTACACAGATACGCAGTATTTT
TRBJ1-1 . TRBD1 TRBV5-5 CASSPTGPRRNTEAFF TGTGCCAGCAGTCCGACAGGGCCGAGACGAAACACTGAAGCTTTCTTT
TRBJ2-7 . TRBD1 TRBV19 CASSTFSGTEFYEQYF TGTGCCAGTAGTACCTTCTCCGGGACAGAGTTCTACGAGCAGTACTTC
TRBJ1-1 . . TRBV6-4 CASSHDGSEAFF TGTGCCAGCAGCCACGACGGCAGTGAAGCTTTCTTT
TRBJ1-2 . TRBD1 TRBV6-1 CASTGGQGLFYGYTF TGTGCCAGCACCGGGGGACAGGGGCTGTTCTATGGCTACACCTTC
TRBJ1-2 . . TRBV6-5 CASSYSRAGMYGYTF TGTGCCAGCAGTTACTCGAGGGCAGGCATGTATGGCTACACCTTC
TRBJ1-4 . . TRBV6-1 CASSEETGGNEKLFF TGTGCCAGCAGTGAAGAAACGGGCGGTAATGAAAAACTGTTTTTT
TRBJ2-3 . TRBD2 TRBV5-1 CASSFSGTTTDTQYF TGCGCCAGCAGCTTCTCCGGGACTACCACAGATACGCAGTATTTT